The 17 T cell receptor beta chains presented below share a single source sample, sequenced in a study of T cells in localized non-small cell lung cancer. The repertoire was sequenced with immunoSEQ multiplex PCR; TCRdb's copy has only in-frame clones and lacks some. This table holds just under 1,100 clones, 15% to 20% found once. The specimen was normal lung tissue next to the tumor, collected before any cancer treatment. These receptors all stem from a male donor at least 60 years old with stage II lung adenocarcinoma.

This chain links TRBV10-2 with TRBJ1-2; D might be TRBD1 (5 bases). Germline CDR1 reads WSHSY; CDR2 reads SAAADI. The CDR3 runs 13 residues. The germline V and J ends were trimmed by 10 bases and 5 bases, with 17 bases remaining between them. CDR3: CATMGGAAYGYTF. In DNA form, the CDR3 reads TGCGCCACCATGGGAGGGGCCGCATATGGCTACACCTTC.

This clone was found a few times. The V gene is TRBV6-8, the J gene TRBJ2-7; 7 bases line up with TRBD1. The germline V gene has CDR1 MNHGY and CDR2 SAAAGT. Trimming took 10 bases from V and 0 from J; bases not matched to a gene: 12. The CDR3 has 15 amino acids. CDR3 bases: TGTGCCACCATACAAAACCGGGACAGCTCCTACGAGCAGTACTTC. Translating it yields CATIQNRDSSYEQYF.

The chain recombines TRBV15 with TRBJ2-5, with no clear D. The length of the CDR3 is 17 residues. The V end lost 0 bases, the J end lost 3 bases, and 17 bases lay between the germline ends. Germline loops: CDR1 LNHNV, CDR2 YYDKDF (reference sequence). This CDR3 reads CATSRDLGLVAEETQYF. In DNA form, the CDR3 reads TGTGCCACCAGCAGAGATTTGGGCCTTGTGGCAGAAGAGACCCAGTACTTC. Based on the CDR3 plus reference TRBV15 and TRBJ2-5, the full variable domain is DAMVIQNPRYQVTQFGKPVTLSCSQTLNHNVMYWYQQKSSQAPKLLFHYYDKDFNNEADTPDNFQSRRPNTSFCFLDIRSPGLGDTAMYLCATSRDLGLVAEETQYFGPGTRLLVL.

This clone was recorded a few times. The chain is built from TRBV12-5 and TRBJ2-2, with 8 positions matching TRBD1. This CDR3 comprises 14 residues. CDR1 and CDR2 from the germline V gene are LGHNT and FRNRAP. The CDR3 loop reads CASIPRTGFGELFF. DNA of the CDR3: TGTGCCAGCATCCCGAGGACAGGGTTCGGGGAGCTGTTTTTT.

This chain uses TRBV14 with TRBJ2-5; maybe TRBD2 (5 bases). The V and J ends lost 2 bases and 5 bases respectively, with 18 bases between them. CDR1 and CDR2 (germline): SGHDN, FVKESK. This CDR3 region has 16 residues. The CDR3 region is CASSQWGAERYETQYF. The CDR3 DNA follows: TGTGCCAGCAGCCAATGGGGAGCGGAGCGATACGAGACCCAGTACTTC.

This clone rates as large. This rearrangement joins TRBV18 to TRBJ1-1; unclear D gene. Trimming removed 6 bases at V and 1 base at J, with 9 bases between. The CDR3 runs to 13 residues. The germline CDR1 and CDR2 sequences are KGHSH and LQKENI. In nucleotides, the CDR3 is TGTGCCAGCTCGCCGGCTGCGAACACTGAAGCTTTCTTT. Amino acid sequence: CASSPAANTEAFF.

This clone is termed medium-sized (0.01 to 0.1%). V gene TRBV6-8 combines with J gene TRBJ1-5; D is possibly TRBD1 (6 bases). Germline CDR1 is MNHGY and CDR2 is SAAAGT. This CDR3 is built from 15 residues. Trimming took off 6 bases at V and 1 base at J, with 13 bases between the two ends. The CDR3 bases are TGTGCCAGCAGGACGGGAGGGGGGAGCAATCAGCCCCAGCATTTT. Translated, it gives CASRTGGGSNQPQHF.

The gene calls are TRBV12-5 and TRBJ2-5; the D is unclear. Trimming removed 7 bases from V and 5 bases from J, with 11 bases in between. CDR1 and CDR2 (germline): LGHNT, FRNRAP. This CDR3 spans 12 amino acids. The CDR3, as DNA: TGTGCTAGTGCGATGCCTCAGGAGACCCAGTACTTC. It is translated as CASAMPQETQYF. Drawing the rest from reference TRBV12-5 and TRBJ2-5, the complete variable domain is DARVTQTPRHKVTEMGQEVTMRCQPILGHNTVFWYRQTMMQGLELLAYFRNRAPLDDSGMPKDRFSAEMPDATLATLKIQPSEPRDSAVYFCASAMPQETQYFGPGTRLLVL.

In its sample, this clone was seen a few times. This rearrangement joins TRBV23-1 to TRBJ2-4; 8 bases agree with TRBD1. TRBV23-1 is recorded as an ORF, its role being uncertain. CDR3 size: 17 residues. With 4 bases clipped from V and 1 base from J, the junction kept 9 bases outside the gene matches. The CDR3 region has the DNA TGCGCCAGCAGTCTACTTATGGACAGGGCTGCCAAAAACATTCAGTACTTC. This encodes CASSLLMDRAAKNIQYF.

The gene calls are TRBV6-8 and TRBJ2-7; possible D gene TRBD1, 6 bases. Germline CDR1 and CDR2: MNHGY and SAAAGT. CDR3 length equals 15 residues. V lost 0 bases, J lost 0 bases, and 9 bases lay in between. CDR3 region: CASSYSLDSSYEQYF. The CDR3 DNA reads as TGTGCCAGCAGTTACTCCTTGGACAGCTCCTACGAGCAGTACTTC.

CDR3 DNA sequence: TGTGCCACCAGCGCCCGGTCCGGGACTAGCGGGAGTAATGAGCAGTTCTTC. It is translated as CATSARSGTSGSNEQFF. This chain uses TRBV15 with TRBJ2-1; 14 bases fit TRBD2. The CDR3 loop spans 17 amino acids. From germline, CDR1 is LNHNV and CDR2 YYDKDF (reference sequence). V was clipped by 5 bases and J by 7 bases; unmatched bases: 10. The complete variable domain, with remaining parts taken from reference TRBV15 and TRBJ2-1, reads DAMVIQNPRYQVTQFGKPVTLSCSQTLNHNVMYWYQQKSSQAPKLLFHYYDKDFNNEADTPDNFQSRRPNTSFCFLDIRSPGLGDTAMYLCATSARSGTSGSNEQFFGPGTRLTVL.

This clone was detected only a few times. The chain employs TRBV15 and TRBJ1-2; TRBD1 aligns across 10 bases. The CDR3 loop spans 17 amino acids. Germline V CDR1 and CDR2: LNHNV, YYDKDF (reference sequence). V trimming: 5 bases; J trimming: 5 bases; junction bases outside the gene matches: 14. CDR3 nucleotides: TGTGCCACCAGCCAAACACAGGAGGGGGACAGGGGATATGGCTACACCTTC. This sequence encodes CATSQTQEGDRGYGYTF.

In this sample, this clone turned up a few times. CDR3 amino acids: CASSVEAGSSYEQYF. In nucleotides, the CDR3 is TGTGCCAGCAGCGTAGAGGCAGGGAGCTCCTACGAGCAGTACTTC. The chain combines TRBV9 with TRBJ2-7; D possibly matches TRBD1 or TRBD2 (5 bases each). The CDR3 runs to 15 residues. Deletions cut 0 bases from V and 0 bases from J, with 10 bases between. Germline loops: CDR1 SGDLS, CDR2 YYNGEE.

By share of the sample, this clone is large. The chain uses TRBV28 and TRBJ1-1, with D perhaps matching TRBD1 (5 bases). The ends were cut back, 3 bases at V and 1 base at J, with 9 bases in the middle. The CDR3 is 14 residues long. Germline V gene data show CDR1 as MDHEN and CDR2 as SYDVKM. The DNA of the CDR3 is TGTGCCAGCAGTTTGGCGGGGACGAACACTGAAGCTTTCTTT. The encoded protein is CASSLAGTNTEAFF.

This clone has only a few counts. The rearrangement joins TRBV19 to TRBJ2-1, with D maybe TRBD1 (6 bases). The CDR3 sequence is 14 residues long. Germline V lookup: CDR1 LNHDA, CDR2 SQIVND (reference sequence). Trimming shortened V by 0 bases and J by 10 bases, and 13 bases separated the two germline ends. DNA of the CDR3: TGTGCCAGTAGTATAGATTTGGGGGCGGCGGAGCAGTTCTTC. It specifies CASSIDLGAAEQFF.

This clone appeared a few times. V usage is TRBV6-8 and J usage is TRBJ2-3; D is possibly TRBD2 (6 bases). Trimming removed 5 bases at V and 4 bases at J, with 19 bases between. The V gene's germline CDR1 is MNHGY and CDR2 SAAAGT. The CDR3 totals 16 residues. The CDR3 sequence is CASSPIGTPGADTQYF. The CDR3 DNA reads TGTGCCAGCAGTCCGATCGGGACTCCGGGGGCAGATACGCAGTATTTT.

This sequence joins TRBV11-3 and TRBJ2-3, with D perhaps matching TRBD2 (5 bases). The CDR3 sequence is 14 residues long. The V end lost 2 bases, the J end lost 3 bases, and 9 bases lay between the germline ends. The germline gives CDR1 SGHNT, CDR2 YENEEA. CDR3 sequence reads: CASSLYQRTDTQYF. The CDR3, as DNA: TGTGCCAGCAGCTTATATCAGCGGACAGATACGCAGTATTTT.